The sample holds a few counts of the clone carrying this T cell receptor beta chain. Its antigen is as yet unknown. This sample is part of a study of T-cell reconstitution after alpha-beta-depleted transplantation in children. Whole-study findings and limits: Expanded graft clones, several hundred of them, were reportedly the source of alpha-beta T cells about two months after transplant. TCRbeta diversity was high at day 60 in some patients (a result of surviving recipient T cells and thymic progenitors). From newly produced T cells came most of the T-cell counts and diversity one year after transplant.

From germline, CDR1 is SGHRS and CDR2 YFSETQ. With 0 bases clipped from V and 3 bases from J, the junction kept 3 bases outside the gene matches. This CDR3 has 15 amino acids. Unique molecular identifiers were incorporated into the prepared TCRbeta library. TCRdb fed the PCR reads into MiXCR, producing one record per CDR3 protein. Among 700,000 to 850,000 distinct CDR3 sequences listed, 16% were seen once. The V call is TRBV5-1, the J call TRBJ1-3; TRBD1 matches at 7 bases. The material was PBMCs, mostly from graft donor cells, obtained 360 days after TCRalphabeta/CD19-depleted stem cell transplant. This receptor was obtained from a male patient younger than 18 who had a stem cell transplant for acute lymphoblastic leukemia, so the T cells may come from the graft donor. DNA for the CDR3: TGCGCCAGCAGCTTGGGTGACAGGGATGGAAACACCATATATTTT. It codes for CASSLGDRDGNTIYF.